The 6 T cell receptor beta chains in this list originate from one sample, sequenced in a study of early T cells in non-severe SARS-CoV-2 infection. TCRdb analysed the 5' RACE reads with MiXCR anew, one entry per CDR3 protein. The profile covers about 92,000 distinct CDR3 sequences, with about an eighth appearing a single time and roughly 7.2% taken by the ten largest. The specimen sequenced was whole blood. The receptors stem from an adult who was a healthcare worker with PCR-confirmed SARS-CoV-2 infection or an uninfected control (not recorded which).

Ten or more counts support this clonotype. The CDR3 reads CASGGTERDEAFF. In nucleotides, the CDR3 is TGTGCCAGCGGGGGGACAGAGCGGGATGAAGCTTTCTTT. The gene calls are TRBV12-3 or TRBV12-4 and TRBJ1-1, with TRBD1 identical over 7 bases. The V gene end was trimmed by 8 bases and the J gene end by 7 bases; junction bases not matched to a gene: 10. The CDR3 extends over 13 amino acids.

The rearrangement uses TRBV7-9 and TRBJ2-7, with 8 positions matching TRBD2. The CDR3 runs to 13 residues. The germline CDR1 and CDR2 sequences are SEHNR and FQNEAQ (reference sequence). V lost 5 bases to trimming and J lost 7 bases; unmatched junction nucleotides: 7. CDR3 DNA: TGTGCCAGCAGCCATAGCGGGGCAGGGGAGCAGTACTTC. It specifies CASSHSGAGEQYF.

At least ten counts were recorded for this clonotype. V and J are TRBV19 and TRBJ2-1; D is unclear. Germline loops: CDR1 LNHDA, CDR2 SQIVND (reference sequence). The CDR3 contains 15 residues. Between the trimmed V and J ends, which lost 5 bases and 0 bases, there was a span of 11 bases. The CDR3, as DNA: TGTGCCAGTAGTGCTTCTGACTTCTCCTACAATGAGCAGTTCTTC. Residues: CASSASDFSYNEQFF.

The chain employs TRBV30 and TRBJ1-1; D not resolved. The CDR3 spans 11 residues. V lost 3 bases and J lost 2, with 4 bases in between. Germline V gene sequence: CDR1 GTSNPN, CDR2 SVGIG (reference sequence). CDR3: CAWRGNTEAFF. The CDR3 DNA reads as TGTGCCTGGAGAGGTAACACTGAAGCTTTCTTT.

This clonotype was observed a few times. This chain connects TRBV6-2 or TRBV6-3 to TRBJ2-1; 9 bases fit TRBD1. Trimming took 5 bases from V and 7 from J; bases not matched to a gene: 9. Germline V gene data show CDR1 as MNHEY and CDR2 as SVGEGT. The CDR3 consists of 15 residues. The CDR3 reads CASSTDRGGYNEQFF. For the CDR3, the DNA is TGTGCCAGCAGTACAGACAGGGGGGGGTATAATGAGCAGTTCTTC.

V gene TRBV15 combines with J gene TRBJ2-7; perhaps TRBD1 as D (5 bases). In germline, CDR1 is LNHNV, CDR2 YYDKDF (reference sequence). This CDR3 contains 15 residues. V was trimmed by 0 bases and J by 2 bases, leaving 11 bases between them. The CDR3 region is CATSRDQGSAYEQYF. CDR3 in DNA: TGTGCCACCAGCAGAGATCAGGGCTCTGCCTACGAGCAGTACTTC.